This TCR beta chain was identified in a study of shared clonotypes between healthy human individuals. Between the trimmed V and J ends, which lost 4 bases and 1 base, there was a span of 8 bases. CDR3 size: 13 residues. The V gene's germline CDR1 is SGHRS and CDR2 YFSETQ. Clones were sequenced by immunoSEQ multiplex PCR, and TCRdb holds only the in-frame ones, with some missing. The sample shows about 2.1 million clones, around 93% of them seen only once. Whole-study results and caveats: Larger estimated richness was generally seen in naive subsets than in memory subsets.

In the case of this clone: The antigen is not known.

Naive-designated CD8 cells lacked CD45RO, were positively enriched for CCR7, and omitted terminally differentiated effector memory CD45RA+ cells. Every one of the donors was a Caucasian adult that lived in Nashville, Tennessee. The chain links TRBV5-1 to TRBJ1-2; D is possibly TRBD1 (6 bases). The origin of this receptor is a man between 18 and 35 years old in good health. Some clones in this sample may be carry-over from other donors' samples. Specimen: naive CD8+ T cells from PBMCs. The CDR3 sequence: CASSTGLNYGYTF. The DNA of the CDR3 is TGCGCCAGCAGCACAGGGCTTAACTATGGCTACACCTTC.